A selection of T cell receptor beta chains follows, all from one sample in a study of response to subunit inactivated influenza vaccine. TCRdb processed the RT-PCR reads anew with MiXCR; each CDR3 protein has one entry. The sample has some 500,000 distinct CDR3 sequences, over 10% seen once. Sequencing used PBMCs from blood, obtained about 40 days after vaccination. The receptor set was obtained from a man in his fifties or sixties who received an inactivated influenza vaccine. The CDR3 runs from the conserved cysteine through the conserved F or W. Each record gives: V gene, D gene, clone size, J gene, CDR3 protein, CDR3 DNA. D genes are given only for firm matches. Only some rows state a clone size, as once, few, many or a class for expanded clones.

v_call: TRBV24-1; d_call: TRBD1; clone_size: few; j_call: TRBJ2-2; cdr3_aa: CATSDFTGANTGELFF; cdr3_nt: TGTGCCACCAGTGATTTCACAGGGGCCAACACCGGGGAGCTGTTTTTT
v_call: TRBV12-3/TRBV12-4; d_call: TRBD1; clone_size: NA; j_call: TRBJ1-3; cdr3_aa: CASSVTGQGNTIYF; cdr3_nt: TGTGCCAGCAGTGTAACGGGACAGGGAAACACCATATATTTT
v_call: TRBV6-5; d_call: NA; clone_size: few; j_call: TRBJ1-1; cdr3_aa: CASSYSSRGNTEAFF; cdr3_nt: TGTGCCAGCAGTTACTCGTCCAGGGGGAACACTGAAGCTTTCTTT
v_call: TRBV6-1; d_call: TRBD2; clone_size: many; j_call: TRBJ2-7; cdr3_aa: CASGVATSGTGEQYF; cdr3_nt: TGTGCCAGTGGGGTGGCGACTAGCGGGACAGGCGAGCAGTACTTC
v_call: TRBV4-2; d_call: NA; clone_size: few; j_call: TRBJ2-1; cdr3_aa: CASSHDTRGEQFF; cdr3_nt: TGTGCCAGCAGCCACGATACTAGAGGTGAGCAGTTCTTC
v_call: TRBV10-3; d_call: TRBD2; clone_size: few; j_call: TRBJ2-7; cdr3_aa: CAISGIETSFSYEQYF; cdr3_nt: TGTGCCATCAGTGGTATCGAGACTAGCTTCTCCTACGAGCAGTACTTC
v_call: TRBV3-1; d_call: NA; clone_size: NA; j_call: TRBJ1-6; cdr3_aa: CASNSGLYNSPLHF; cdr3_nt: TGTGCCAGCAACTCCGGGCTGTATAATTCACCCCTCCACTTT
v_call: TRBV2; d_call: NA; clone_size: few; j_call: TRBJ2-2; cdr3_aa: CASSSPGGELFF; cdr3_nt: TGTGCCAGCAGTAGTCCGGGCGGGGAGCTGTTTTTT
v_call: TRBV7-6; d_call: TRBD2; clone_size: NA; j_call: TRBJ2-7; cdr3_aa: CASSLAWGSAGGKQGEQYF; cdr3_nt: TGTGCCAGCAGCTTAGCGTGGGGTTCAGCGGGAGGAAAACAAGGCGAGCAGTACTTC
v_call: TRBV6-5; d_call: NA; clone_size: NA; j_call: TRBJ2-1; cdr3_aa: CTSSYYRVIEGNEQFF; cdr3_nt: TGTACCAGCAGTTACTATAGGGTCATCGAGGGCAATGAGCAGTTCTTC
v_call: TRBV4-3; d_call: NA; clone_size: few; j_call: TRBJ2-3; cdr3_aa: CASRQAVTELSSTDTQYF; cdr3_nt: TGCGCCAGCAGACAAGCAGTCACCGAACTATCTAGCACAGATACGCAGTATTTT
v_call: TRBV29-1; d_call: NA; clone_size: few; j_call: TRBJ2-7; cdr3_aa: CSVLAGATYEQYF; cdr3_nt: TGCAGCGTTTTGGCAGGGGCCACCTACGAGCAGTACTTC
v_call: TRBV20-1; d_call: TRBD2; clone_size: few; j_call: TRBJ2-3; cdr3_aa: CSARLAGSSTDTQYF; cdr3_nt: TGCAGTGCTAGATTAGCGGGATCTAGCACAGATACGCAGTATTTT
v_call: TRBV12-3/TRBV12-4; d_call: NA; clone_size: NA; j_call: TRBJ2-2; cdr3_aa: CASRKLARAWTGELFF; cdr3_nt: TGTGCCAGCAGAAAACTAGCTCGCGCGTGGACCGGGGAGCTGTTTTTT
v_call: TRBV29-1; d_call: NA; clone_size: few; j_call: TRBJ2-3; cdr3_aa: CSVGRNLGPTDTQYF; cdr3_nt: TGCAGCGTTGGGCGGAACCTTGGGCCCACAGATACGCAGTATTTT
v_call: TRBV5-1; d_call: NA; clone_size: NA; j_call: TRBJ2-2; cdr3_aa: CASSLVPRGNTGELFF; cdr3_nt: TGCGCCAGCAGCTTGGTACCCCGAGGAAACACCGGGGAGCTGTTTTTT
v_call: TRBV27; d_call: TRBD2; clone_size: few; j_call: TRBJ2-7; cdr3_aa: CASSLRGKREYYEQYF; cdr3_nt: TGTGCCAGCAGTTTAAGGGGAAAGCGGGAGTACTACGAGCAGTACTTC
v_call: TRBV6-5; d_call: NA; clone_size: few; j_call: TRBJ1-1; cdr3_aa: CASSYSPGLNTEAFF; cdr3_nt: TGTGCCAGCAGTTACTCTCCGGGGTTGAACACTGAAGCTTTCTTT
v_call: TRBV12-3/TRBV12-4; d_call: TRBD1; clone_size: many; j_call: TRBJ2-1; cdr3_aa: CASSPRQGPRFF; cdr3_nt: TGTGCCAGCAGTCCTAGACAGGGGCCGAGATTCTTC
v_call: TRBV6-1; d_call: NA; clone_size: few; j_call: TRBJ2-7; cdr3_aa: CASSEVIVHEQYF; cdr3_nt: TGTGCCAGCAGTGAGGTAATCGTCCACGAGCAGTACTTC
v_call: TRBV12-3/TRBV12-4; d_call: NA; clone_size: few; j_call: TRBJ1-1; cdr3_aa: CASRFKNTEAFF; cdr3_nt: TGTGCCAGCAGATTCAAGAACACTGAAGCTTTCTTT
v_call: TRBV11-2; d_call: TRBD2; clone_size: once; j_call: TRBJ2-3; cdr3_aa: CASSLGRLAGGPSTDTQYF; cdr3_nt: TGTGCCAGCAGCTTAGGCAGACTAGCGGGGGGCCCTAGCACAGATACGCAGTATTTT
v_call: TRBV12-3/TRBV12-4; d_call: NA; clone_size: few; j_call: TRBJ2-5; cdr3_aa: CASSFGQGVGTQYF; cdr3_nt: TGTGCCAGCAGTTTCGGACAAGGGGTCGGGACCCAGTACTTC
v_call: TRBV11-2; d_call: TRBD2; clone_size: many; j_call: TRBJ2-5; cdr3_aa: CASSYTSGRRETQYF; cdr3_nt: TGTGCCAGCAGCTACACTAGCGGGAGACGGGAGACCCAGTACTTC
v_call: TRBV5-1; d_call: NA; clone_size: NA; j_call: TRBJ2-7; cdr3_aa: CASSLPTGPGITYEQYF; cdr3_nt: TGCGCCAGCAGCCTACCGACAGGACCAGGGATTACCTACGAGCAGTACTTC
v_call: TRBV7-2; d_call: NA; clone_size: many; j_call: TRBJ2-1; cdr3_aa: CASSLDSNEQFF; cdr3_nt: TGTGCCAGCAGCTTAGACTCCAATGAGCAGTTCTTC
v_call: TRBV7-8; d_call: NA; clone_size: few; j_call: TRBJ1-6; cdr3_aa: CASSLERMNSPLHF; cdr3_nt: TGTGCCAGCAGCTTAGAGCGGATGAATTCACCCCTCCACTTT
v_call: TRBV29-1; d_call: NA; clone_size: NA; j_call: TRBJ2-5; cdr3_aa: CSVAGTPRLETQYF; cdr3_nt: TGCAGCGTTGCCGGGACACCCCGGTTGGAGACCCAGTACTTC
v_call: TRBV27; d_call: NA; clone_size: few; j_call: TRBJ2-1; cdr3_aa: CASKGQYNEQFF; cdr3_nt: TGTGCCAGCAAAGGACAGTACAATGAGCAGTTCTTC
v_call: TRBV5-1; d_call: NA; clone_size: NA; j_call: TRBJ2-1; cdr3_aa: CASSLADLGNEQFF; cdr3_nt: TGCGCCAGCAGCTTGGCCGACCTGGGCAATGAGCAGTTCTTC
v_call: TRBV12-3/TRBV12-4; d_call: NA; clone_size: many; j_call: TRBJ1-1; cdr3_aa: CASRNRENTEAFF; cdr3_nt: TGTGCCAGCAGGAACAGGGAGAACACTGAAGCTTTCTTT
v_call: TRBV29-1; d_call: TRBD1; clone_size: few; j_call: TRBJ1-1; cdr3_aa: CSAEGQENTEAFF; cdr3_nt: TGCAGCGCCGAGGGACAGGAGAACACTGAAGCTTTCTTT
v_call: TRBV12-3/TRBV12-4; d_call: TRBD1; clone_size: NA; j_call: TRBJ1-1; cdr3_aa: CASRLYRGMTEAFF; cdr3_nt: TGTGCCAGCAGACTTTACAGGGGAATGACTGAAGCTTTCTTT
v_call: TRBV6-1; d_call: NA; clone_size: NA; j_call: TRBJ2-5; cdr3_aa: CASSEARGFGSGLYF; cdr3_nt: TGTGCCAGCAGTGAAGCAAGGGGTTTCGGGTCGGGGCTATACTTC
v_call: TRBV18; d_call: NA; clone_size: few; j_call: TRBJ1-6; cdr3_aa: CASSPDSNNSPLHF; cdr3_nt: TGTGCCAGCTCACCGGACAGCAATAATTCACCCCTCCACTTT
v_call: TRBV5-6; d_call: NA; clone_size: NA; j_call: TRBJ1-1; cdr3_aa: CASSARRYTEAFF; cdr3_nt: TGTGCCAGCAGCGCCCGACGCTACACTGAAGCTTTCTTT
v_call: TRBV5-8; d_call: TRBD1; clone_size: NA; j_call: TRBJ2-3; cdr3_aa: CASRHGQGTDTQYF; cdr3_nt: TGTGCCAGCAGACATGGACAGGGCACAGATACGCAGTATTTT
v_call: TRBV7-2; d_call: NA; clone_size: NA; j_call: TRBJ1-1; cdr3_aa: CTSTWGVNTEAFF; cdr3_nt: TGTACCAGCACCTGGGGGGTGAACACTGAAGCTTTCTTT
v_call: TRBV25-1; d_call: TRBD2; clone_size: NA; j_call: TRBJ2-5; cdr3_aa: CASSPGLAIQETQYF; cdr3_nt: TGTGCCAGCAGCCCCGGACTAGCGATACAAGAGACCCAGTACTTC
v_call: TRBV11-2; d_call: NA; clone_size: few; j_call: TRBJ2-4; cdr3_aa: CASSGGPKNIQYF; cdr3_nt: TGTGCCAGCAGCGGGGGGCCCAAAAACATTCAGTACTTC
v_call: TRBV7-9; d_call: TRBD1; clone_size: few; j_call: TRBJ2-7; cdr3_aa: CASSLGTGTGYYEQYF; cdr3_nt: TGTGCCAGCAGCTTAGGAACCGGGACAGGGTATTACGAGCAGTACTTC
v_call: TRBV7-2; d_call: NA; clone_size: NA; j_call: TRBJ1-6; cdr3_aa: CASSLGQGPNSPLHF; cdr3_nt: TGTGCCAGCAGCTTAGGGCAGGGACCTAATTCACCCCTCCACTTT
v_call: TRBV7-2; d_call: NA; clone_size: NA; j_call: TRBJ2-2; cdr3_aa: CASSLEQRANTGELFF; cdr3_nt: TGTGCCAGCAGCTTAGAGCAGCGGGCGAACACCGGGGAGCTGTTTTTT
v_call: TRBV12-3/TRBV12-4; d_call: TRBD2; clone_size: NA; j_call: TRBJ2-1; cdr3_aa: CASRPEPGGPGDEQFF; cdr3_nt: TGTGCCAGCAGACCGGAACCGGGGGGGCCTGGCGATGAGCAGTTCTTC
v_call: TRBV12-3/TRBV12-4; d_call: TRBD1; clone_size: few; j_call: TRBJ2-2; cdr3_aa: CASTPTGRAGELFF; cdr3_nt: TGTGCCAGCACCCCGACAGGGCGGGCCGGGGAGCTGTTTTTT